This is a list of T cell receptor beta chains from one sample in a study of blood T cell repertoires in COVID-19. Using immunoSEQ multiplex PCR, the repertoire was profiled, and TCRdb retains in-frame clones only, with some absent. The sample yields 200,000 to 250,000 clones, 80% to 90% seen once. Sequencing input: peripheral blood. The receptors stem from a man aged 45 to 65 with active or convalescent COVID-19. CDR3s include the opening cysteine and the closing phenylalanine or tryptophan. The D gene is left open where the match is weak.

V	D	J	CDR3
TRBV6-5	.	TRBJ1-1	CASSLGHKGTEAFF
TRBV14	TRBD1	TRBJ1-6	CASSQITGGAGPLHF
TRBV7-8	.	TRBJ2-2	CASSEGGWTGELFF
TRBV18	TRBD1	TRBJ1-2	CASSPVPGQGNYGYTF
TRBV5-6	.	TRBJ2-7	CASSQGGNTYEQYF
TRBV4-1	.	TRBJ1-1	CASSQAETVPQYEAFF
TRBV19	.	TRBJ2-7	CASSIVDRSYEQYF
TRBV7-2	TRBD2	TRBJ2-3	CASSQLAGVPDTQYF
TRBV7-3	.	TRBJ1-2	CASSLNRREALTF
TRBV2	.	TRBJ1-2	CASSDREAYGYTF
TRBV19	.	TRBJ1-1	CASKDRVNTEAFF
TRBV6-1	TRBD1	TRBJ1-4	CASSDGGQGHEKLFF
TRBV18	.	TRBJ1-4	CASSRASLAATNEKLFF
TRBV11-2	.	TRBJ1-1	CASSPGQSMNTEAFF
TRBV19	TRBD2	TRBJ2-3	CASSTTGTSGDTQYF
TRBV5-4	TRBD2	TRBJ2-5	CASSSGLAGSQETQYF
TRBV7-2	.	TRBJ1-2	CASSLNPGRAGRGYTF
TRBV6-1	TRBD2	TRBJ2-1	CASSVNPGGSYNEQFF
TRBV10-3	TRBD2	TRBJ2-3	CAISESVGTSGSTDTQYF
TRBV3-1/TRBV3-2	TRBD2	TRBJ2-1	CASSSSGRAYNEQFF
TRBV18	TRBD2	TRBJ2-3	CASSPAGGIDTQYF
TRBV5-1	.	TRBJ1-1	CASSSGQPNTEAFF
TRBV29-1	.	TRBJ2-7	CSVESGYEQYF
TRBV4-1	TRBD1	TRBJ1-2	CASSRGQTNYGYTF
TRBV19	TRBD1	TRBJ1-4	CASRTRDRGREKLFF
TRBV4-3	.	TRBJ1-2	CASSQDHVNYGYTF